The 9 T cell receptor beta chains presented below share a single source sample, sequenced in a study of cytomegalovirus exposure and HLA in healthy donors. Both 60 Vbeta primers and 13 Jbeta primers went into the PCR. The method was immunoSEQ multiplex PCR; TCRdb's version includes in-frame clones alone and lacks a portion of them. The profile shows 150,000 to 200,000 clones, roughly three quarters of them singletons. Sample: PBMCs. These receptors originate from a man aged 35-49 years in good health and CMV-seropositive.

This clone was found once. The rearrangement links TRBV6-1 to TRBJ1-5; no definite D call. Trimming shortened V by 8 bases and J by 7 bases, and 18 bases separated the two germline ends. Germline CDR1 is MNHNS and CDR2 is SASEGT. CDR3 length: 14 amino acids. The CDR3 sequence: CASRTSGVGQPQHF. CDR3 in DNA: TGTGCCAGCCGAACGTCCGGGGTGGGGCAGCCCCAGCATTTT.

The genes are TRBV5-6 and TRBJ2-3; the D gene is possibly TRBD2 (7 bases). The CDR3 covers 15 residues. CDR1 and CDR2 (germline): SGHDT, YYEEEE. The germline V and J ends were trimmed by 1 base and 2 bases, with 11 bases remaining between them. This CDR3 reads CASSLRAGATDTQYF. The CDR3 DNA is TGTGCCAGCAGCTTGAGGGCGGGGGCCACAGATACGCAGTATTTT. The full variable domain, in which reference TRBV5-6 and TRBJ2-3 provide the parts outside the CDR3, is DAGVTQSPTHLIKTRGQQVTLRCSPKSGHDTVSWYQQALGQGPQFIFQYYEEEERQRGNFPDRFSGHQFPNYSSELNVNALLLGDSALYLCASSLRAGATDTQYFGPGTRLTVL.

The chain is built from TRBV18 and TRBJ1-1; 7 nucleotides align to TRBD1. With 5 bases clipped from V and 0 bases from J, the junction kept 15 bases outside the gene matches. From germline, CDR1 is KGHSH and CDR2 LQKENI. The length of the CDR3 is 18 residues. CDR3 sequence (DNA): TGTGCCAGCTCATACGGACAGGTCACCGACAGCGTGAACACTGAAGCTTTCTTT. It specifies CASSYGQVTDSVNTEAFF. The variable domain in full, completed from reference TRBV18 and TRBJ1-1, reads NAGVMQNPRHLVRRRGQEARLRCSPMKGHSHVYWYRQLPEEGLKFMVYLQKENIIDESGMPKERFSAEFPKEGPSILRIQQVVRGDSAAYFCASSYGQVTDSVNTEAFFGQGTRLTVV.

The chain carries TRBV4-1 and TRBJ2-2; maybe TRBD1 (7 bases). The ends were cut back, 0 bases at V and 1 base at J, with 18 bases in the middle. The germline gives CDR1 MGHRA, CDR2 YSYEKL. The CDR3 covers 19 residues. CDR3 sequence reads: CASSQDPGQRLENTGELFF. The CDR3 nucleotides are TGCGCCAGCAGCCAAGACCCGGGACAGCGACTAGAGAACACCGGGGAGCTGTTTTTT.

The J gene is TRBJ1-2, the V gene TRBV30, with a weak D call TRBD1 (5 bases). The CDR3 sequence is 13 residues long. Trimming pared 3 bases from V and 4 bases from J, leaving 12 bases between. CDR1 and CDR2 (germline): GTSNPN, SVGIG (reference sequence). DNA of the CDR3: TGTGCCTGGAGGGAACAGGCGCTCTATGGCTACACCTTC. Protein: CAWREQALYGYTF.

The V gene is TRBV5-6, the J gene TRBJ2-5, with 7 nucleotides matching TRBD2. The end of the DNA fits TRBJ2-7 better, so the J call may be wrong. The CDR3 sequence is 14 residues long. Germline-derived CDR1 and CDR2 are SGHDT and YYEEEE. This chain's CDR3 is CASSLGASGYEQYF. The CDR3, as DNA: TGTGCCAGCAGCTTAGGAGCTAGCGGTTACGAGCAGTACTTC.

This clone was seen more than once but under ten times. The chain's CDR3 is CASSSYTSGGNNEQFF. CDR3 in DNA: TGTGCCAGCAGCTCATATACTAGCGGGGGAAACAATGAGCAGTTCTTC. This sequence joins TRBV7-3 and TRBJ2-1; 11 positions agree with TRBD2. The junction had 7 bases not matched to a gene; V was cut back by 4 bases and J by 5 bases. The CDR3 consists of 16 residues. Germline assignment: CDR1 SGHTA and CDR2 FQGTGA.

This clone was observed once. V gene TRBV21-1 combines with J gene TRBJ2-5; the table names TRBD2, a call not compared with the DNA. TRBV21-1 is reported as a pseudogene. This CDR3 region has 12 residues. CDR3 in DNA: TGTGCCAGCAAAAGGACGAGGGTGACCCAGTACTTC. It codes for CASKRTRVTQYF.

This chain links TRBV6-6 with TRBJ2-7; D uncertain. The CDR3 has 14 amino acids. V was cut by 5 bases and J by 1 base, with 12 bases left in between. CDR1 is MNHNY and CDR2 is SVGAGI in the germline V gene (reference sequence). CDR3 coding DNA: TGTGCCAGCAGTACTGGGCCTTTTTCCTACGAGCAGTACTTC. It translates to CASSTGPFSYEQYF.